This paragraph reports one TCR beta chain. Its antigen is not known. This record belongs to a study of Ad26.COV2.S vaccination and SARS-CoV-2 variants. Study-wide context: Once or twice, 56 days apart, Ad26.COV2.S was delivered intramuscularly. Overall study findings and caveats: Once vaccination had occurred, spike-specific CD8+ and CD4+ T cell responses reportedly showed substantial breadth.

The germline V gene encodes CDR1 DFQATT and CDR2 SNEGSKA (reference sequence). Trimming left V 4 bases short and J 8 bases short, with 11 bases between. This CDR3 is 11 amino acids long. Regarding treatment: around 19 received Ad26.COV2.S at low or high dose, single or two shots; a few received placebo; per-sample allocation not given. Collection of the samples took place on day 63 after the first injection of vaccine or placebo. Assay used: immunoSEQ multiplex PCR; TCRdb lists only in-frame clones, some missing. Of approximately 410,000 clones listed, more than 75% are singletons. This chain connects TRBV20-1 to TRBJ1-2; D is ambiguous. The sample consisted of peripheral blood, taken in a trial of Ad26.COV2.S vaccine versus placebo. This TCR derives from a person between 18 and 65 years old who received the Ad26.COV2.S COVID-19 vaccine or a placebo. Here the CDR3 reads CSATDFGGYTF. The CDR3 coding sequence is TGCAGTGCTACGGACTTCGGCGGCTACACCTTC.